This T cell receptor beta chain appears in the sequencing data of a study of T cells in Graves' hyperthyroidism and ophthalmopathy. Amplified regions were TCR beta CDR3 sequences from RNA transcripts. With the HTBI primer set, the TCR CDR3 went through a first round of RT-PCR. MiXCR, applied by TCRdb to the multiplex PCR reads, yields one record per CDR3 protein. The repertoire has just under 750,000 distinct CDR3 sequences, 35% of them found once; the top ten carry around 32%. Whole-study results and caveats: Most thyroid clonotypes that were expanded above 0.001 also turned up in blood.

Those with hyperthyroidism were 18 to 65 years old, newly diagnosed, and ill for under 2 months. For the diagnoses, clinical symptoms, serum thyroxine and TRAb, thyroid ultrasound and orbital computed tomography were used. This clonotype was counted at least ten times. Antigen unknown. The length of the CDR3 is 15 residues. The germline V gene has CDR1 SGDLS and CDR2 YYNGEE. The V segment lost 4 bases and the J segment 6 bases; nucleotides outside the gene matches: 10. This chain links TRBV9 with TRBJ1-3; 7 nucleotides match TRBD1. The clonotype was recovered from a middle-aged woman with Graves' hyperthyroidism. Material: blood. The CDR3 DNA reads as TGTGCCAGCAGCCAGTATGGGACAGCGGTAAACACCATATATTTT. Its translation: CASSQYGTAVNTIYF.